Each of the 11 T cell receptor beta chains below was sequenced from the same sample in a study of OX40 agonist ivuxolimab in advanced cancers. The method was immunoSEQ multiplex PCR; TCRdb's version includes in-frame clones alone and lacks a portion of them. The profile shows 38,000 or so clones, around 87% of them singletons. The source material was CD4+ or CD8+ T cells sorted from blood, sampled in a trial of the OX40 agonist ivuxolimab. The source of these receptors is an adult with an advanced solid tumor such as melanoma, head and neck, liver or kidney cancer.

The chain is built from TRBV6-5 and TRBJ2-5; no reliable D call. V was trimmed by 0 bases and J by 4 bases, leaving 0 bases between them. The CDR3 length is 11 residues. CDR1 is MNHEY and CDR2 is SVGAGI in the germline V gene. CDR3 coding DNA: TGTGCCAGCAGTTACTCAGAGACCCAGTACTTC. It encodes CASSYSETQYF.

The V and J genes are TRBV7-6 and TRBJ1-4, with TRBD1 matching over 7 bases. This CDR3 is 14 amino acids long. Germline CDR1 SGHVS, CDR2 FNYEAQ. Unmatched junction bases numbered 4, after V lost 5 bases and J lost 4 bases. CDR3 sequence (DNA): TGTGCCAGCAGCCGAACAGGGGATAATGAAAAACTGTTTTTT. Protein: CASSRTGDNEKLFF.

The rearrangement uses TRBV5-1 and TRBJ1-5; tentatively, D is TRBD1 (5 bases). Germline V gene data show CDR1 as SGHRS and CDR2 as YFSETQ. Trimming cost V 3 bases and J 5 bases, with 9 bases left between them. This CDR3 region has 13 residues. CDR3 DNA: TGCGCCAGCAGCTCTACAGGCGATCAGCCCCAGCATTTT. It translates to CASSSTGDQPQHF. The entire variable domain, with the rest obtained from reference TRBV5-1 and TRBJ1-5, is as follows: KAGVTQTPRYLIKTRGQQVTLSCSPISGHRSVSWYQQTPGQGLQFLFEYFSETQRNKGNFPGRFSGRQFSNSRSEMNVSTLELGDSALYLCASSSTGDQPQHFGDGTRLSIL.

V is TRBV27 and J is TRBJ1-4; 8 nucleotides agree with TRBD1. Per germline, CDR1 MNHEY and CDR2 SMNVEV (reference sequence). This CDR3 region has 15 residues. Germline trimming cut 5 bases from V and 6 bases from J; bases unmatched to any gene: 8. The CDR3 loop reads CASSPRGLGDEKLFF. In DNA form, the CDR3 reads TGTGCCAGCAGTCCCAGGGGGCTGGGAGATGAAAAACTGTTTTTT.

The chain joins TRBV28 to TRBJ2-7, with D possibly matching TRBD2 (6 bases). CDR3 length equals 14 residues. CDR1 and CDR2 from the germline V gene are MDHEN and SYDVKM. Deletions cut 3 bases from V and 11 bases from J, with 20 bases between. The CDR3 DNA follows: TGTGCCAGCAGTTTGGAGGGACCGCTGGGGTACGAGTACTTC. It codes for CASSLEGPLGYEYF.

This sequence joins TRBV6-5 and TRBJ1-5; TRBD1 agrees at 12 bases. Germline V gene sequence: CDR1 MNHEY, CDR2 SVGAGI. The trim removed 4 bases at V and 7 bases at J, leaving 8 bases unmatched. The CDR3 contains 16 residues. The CDR3 region is CASSSTGTGGVQPQHF. DNA for the CDR3: TGTGCCAGCAGTTCCACCGGGACAGGGGGCGTACAGCCCCAGCATTTT.

The rearrangement links TRBV11-3 to TRBJ2-7, with D perhaps being TRBD1 or TRBD2 (5 bases each). Germline V CDR1 and CDR2: SGHNT, YENEEA. CDR3 length: 15 residues. Deletions cut 5 bases from V and 4 bases from J, with 18 bases between. CDR3 sequence: CASSRSGPMGYEQYF. CDR3 DNA: TGTGCCAGCAGCCGATCGGGGCCTATGGGTTACGAGCAGTACTTC.

This clone was observed a single time. V gene TRBV11-2 combines with J gene TRBJ1-2, with 7 bases lining up with TRBD1. The CDR3 is 14 amino acids. The J segment lost 5 bases and the V segment lost 0 bases, leaving 3 bases of the junction unmatched. Germline CDR1 and CDR2: SGHAT and FQNNGV. The CDR3 region is CASSLEGGGYGYTF. The CDR3, as DNA: TGTGCCAGCAGCTTAGAAGGGGGCGGGTATGGCTACACCTTC.

The CDR3 spells CASSPGLNNEQFF. CDR3 sequence (DNA): TGTGCCAGCTCACCAGGCCTCAACAATGAGCAGTTCTTC. This chain uses TRBV18 with TRBJ2-1; no definite D call. This CDR3 comprises 13 residues. Trimming cost V 2 bases and J 5 bases, with 7 bases left between them. Per germline, CDR1 KGHSH and CDR2 LQKENI.

The gene calls are TRBV18 and TRBJ1-1, with 8 nucleotides matching TRBD1. With 8 bases clipped from V and 8 bases from J, the junction kept 13 bases outside the gene matches. Germline lookup yields CDR1 KGHSH and CDR2 LQKENI. This CDR3 spans 14 amino acids. The CDR3 sequence is CASIKGTGDAEAFF. CDR3 bases: TGTGCCAGCATCAAGGGGACAGGTGACGCCGAAGCTTTCTTT.

The J gene is TRBJ1-1, the V gene TRBV11-3; D remains ambiguous. V was cut by 2 bases and J by 0 bases, with 22 bases left in between. The germline CDR1 and CDR2 sequences are SGHNT and YENEEA. The CDR3 totals 19 residues. CDR3 coding DNA: TGTGCCAGCAGCTTATTCGGTCATTCCGACGGACGCATGAACACTGAAGCTTTCTTT. Its translation: CASSLFGHSDGRMNTEAFF.